This TCR beta chain is drawn from a study of CD8+ T cells in alopecia areata. General study results and limits: An increase in clonality over normal scalp was evident in lesional scalp, especially alopecia totalis/universalis.

Turning to this clone: Its antigen is undetermined.

TCR sequencing used cDNA made by reverse transcription of extracted RNA. This table comes from immunoSEQ multiplex PCR, and its TCRdb copy is limited to in-frame clones, with some not included. Among about 64,000 clones listed, 40% to 50% were seen once. The CDR3 has 15 residues. Trimming took 2 bases from V and 3 from J; bases not matched to a gene: 6. Germline V gene sequence: CDR1 MNHEY, CDR2 SMNVEV (reference sequence). The TCR originated in a human donor with alopecia areata. The chain links TRBV27 to TRBJ1-1; 7 bases are shared with TRBD1. The sequencing sample was made of NKG2D-low CD8+ T cells sorted from blood. The CDR3 DNA reads TGTGCCAGCAGTTTAAGAGACAGGGCGTACACTGAAGCTTTCTTT. It translates to CASSLRDRAYTEAFF.